This T cell receptor (beta chain) was sequenced for a study of blood T cell repertoires in COVID-19 (dated by TCRdb to 2020 to 2021). For the study in its entirety: Samples from collaborators originated in the United States, Italy and Spain and spanned both the acute and convalescent phases of COVID-19. The samples were drawn from the first 160 participants of the ongoing ImmuneRACE study and from 1,254 subjects provided by 6 global collaborators. Nearly every sample came with metadata listing a de-identified subject ID, COVID-19 status, age in years and sex. Deeply sampled blood TCRbeta repertoires from subjects exposed to, actively infected with, or recovered from COVID-19 were included in the dataset. The repertoires were released in a freely available public database intended as a resource for research on the immune response to SARS-CoV-2. The prospective study material was composed of cDNA or gDNA derived from T cells, B-cell-depleted T cells, or PBMCs. Where available, HLA class I and class II types were taken from metadata supplied by the sample provider and were not determined by assay-based typing. On the study overall, not on this receptor specifically: The amount of clinical and demographic metadata varied by source and participant and was provided uncurated.

Each collaborating institution followed its own protocols to collect whole blood in K2EDTA tubes. For TCRbeta analysis, collaborators shipped samples as frozen whole blood, isolated PBMCs, or DNA extracted from either of those sample types. TCRbeta CDR3 regions were amplified from genomic DNA by means of the immunoSEQ Assay, a bias-controlled multiplex PCR. In the authors' own workflow: Nucleated cell counts per sample were estimated from amplification of reference gene primers within the assay. To quantify the absolute abundance of each unique TCRbeta CDR3 rearrangement, sequence reads were collapsed and filtered. For each sample, productive Simpson clonality was calculated as the square root of Simpson's diversity index across productive rearrangements. TCRdb stores this immuneACCESS table with in-frame sequences only. Part of the clones is absent; in the studies checked, under half of the shortfall reflects unresolved V genes, and no reason is known for the rest. The DNA gave D and trimming, while V, J and clone size come from that table. Counted in this sample were 200,000 to 250,000 clones; around 84% of them appeared once. The ten largest account for about 7.6% of the sample.

This clone was recorded only once. The specificity of this receptor is unknown. No much larger clonotype is one base removed from it; base qualities were not supplied. The germline V gene yields MNHEY for CDR1 and SVGEGT for CDR2. CDR3 length: 15 amino acids, cysteine to phenylalanine. Only the CDR3 region is kept as DNA, spanning 45 bases read in frame from base 1. The germline V and J ends show losses of 5 bases and 3 bases respectively, and no gene match explains 6 bases of the junction. Sequenced: peripheral blood. This sequence was found in a woman in her seventies with active or convalescent COVID-19. The chain employs TRBV6-2 or TRBV6-3 and TRBJ2-3, with 9 junctional bases fitting TRBD2. The CDR3 protein is CASSQTSGRTDTQYF. The nucleotides are TGTGCCAGCAGTCAAACTAGCGGGCGGACAGATACGCAGTATTTT.